Shown below are 32 T cell receptor beta chains from a single sample sequenced in a study of a mutant IDH1 vaccine in newly diagnosed glioma. Sample time point: week 11, during vaccination. The content of each vaccine dose was 300 ug of mutant IDH1 20-mer peptide, and topical imiquimod accompanied it. Some clones are missing from TCRdb's copy, which holds only in-frame ones; the method was immunoSEQ multiplex PCR. The sample lists over 60,000 clones; about nine tenths were seen once. No antigen has been assigned to these receptors. This material consisted of PBMCs, taken from a glioma patient whose treatment included an IDH1 peptide vaccine. The receptors originated from a man aged 40-49 years with glioma.

The genes are TRBV10-1 and TRBJ2-5, with TRBD2 identical over 8 bases. Losses at the gene ends were 9 bases for V and 5 bases for J; bases not matched to a gene: 5. The CDR3 consists of 12 residues. Germline V gives CDR1 WNHNN, CDR2 SYGVQD (reference sequence). CDR3 loop: CASGTSRETQYF. As DNA, the CDR3 is TGCGCCAGTGGGACTAGTCGGGAGACCCAGTACTTC.

The genes are TRBV7-9 and TRBJ2-5; a possible D gene is TRBD2 (5 bases). Per germline, CDR1 SEHNR and CDR2 FQNEAQ (reference sequence). The V and J ends lost 2 bases and 2 bases respectively, with 12 bases between them. The CDR3 length is 15 residues. The CDR3 region has the DNA TGTGCCAGCAGCTTAAAGGAGGTCCCACAAGAGACCCAGTACTTC. This encodes CASSLKEVPQETQYF.

The gene calls are TRBV2 and TRBJ1-6; 9 bases are a match to TRBD1. From germline, CDR1 is SNHLY and CDR2 FYNNEI. J gave up 0 bases and V 2 bases, and 5 bases lay outside the gene matches. The CDR3 spans 18 residues. In nucleotides, the CDR3 is TGTGCCAGCAGTGAATATATGACAGGGGGCTCCTATAATTCACCCCTCCACTTT. As protein: CASSEYMTGGSYNSPLHF.

The chain employs TRBV5-4 and TRBJ2-7; D tentatively reads TRBD1 or TRBD2 (5 bases each). This CDR3 is built from 12 residues. Germline CDR1 is SGHNT and CDR2 is YYREEE (reference sequence). The V gene lost 3 bases and the J gene lost 7 bases, with 11 bases spanning the gap. The CDR3 sequence is CASSSWDGEQYV. The CDR3, as DNA: TGTGCCAGCAGCTCATGGGACGGAGAGCAGTACGTC.

The rearrangement joins TRBV30 to TRBJ2-3, with a tentative D call TRBD1 (5 bases). Germline assignment: CDR1 GTSNPN and CDR2 SVGIG (reference sequence). Trimming took 7 bases from V and 0 from J, leaving 11 bases between them. CDR3 length equals 13 residues. In DNA, the CDR3 is TGTGCCTACCAGGGCCTAAGCACAGATACGCAGTATTTT. It encodes CAYQGLSTDTQYF.

V and J are TRBV7-2 and TRBJ2-3; D is possibly TRBD2 (5 bases). Trimming shortened V by 8 bases and J by 2 bases, and 17 bases separated the two germline ends. The germline gives CDR1 SGHTA, CDR2 FQGNSA. This CDR3 has 15 amino acids. CDR3 in DNA: TGTGCCAGCTGCTATCCGGCGGGCCTCACAGATACGCAGTATTTT. As protein: CASCYPAGLTDTQYF.

The chain is built from TRBV7-8 and TRBJ2-6, with 12 nucleotides matching TRBD2. CDR3 length: 19 amino acids. Germline values: CDR1 SGHVS, CDR2 FQNEAQ. Trimming took 4 bases from V and 0 from J; bases not matched to a gene: 7. As DNA, the CDR3 is TGTGCCAGCAGCTCTGGACTAGCGGGGTACTACTCTGGGGCCAACGTCCTGACTTTC. Its protein is CASSSGLAGYYSGANVLTF.

The chain joins TRBV7-8 to TRBJ1-2, with D possibly matching TRBD1 (5 bases). The germline gives CDR1 SGHVS, CDR2 FQNEAQ. The germline V and J ends were trimmed by 3 bases and 4 bases, with 21 bases remaining between them. CDR3 size: 17 residues. CDR3 DNA: TGTGCCAGCAGCTTGGGTCGGGGCCAGATCCTAGTCTATGGCTACACCTTC. This gives the protein CASSLGRGQILVYGYTF.

J is TRBJ1-2 and V is TRBV29-1, with D unclear. This CDR3 region has 11 residues. Germline V gives CDR1 SQVTM, CDR2 ANQGSEA. V was pared by 8 bases and J by 7 bases, with 14 bases between. For the CDR3, the DNA is TGCAGCTTGGAAAACCGCGGTGGCTACACCTTC. This translates into CSLENRGGYTF.

The genes are TRBV27 and TRBJ2-2; 10 bases match TRBD2. This CDR3 contains 15 residues. V lost 5 bases, J lost 9 bases, and 9 bases stayed unmatched. Germline CDR1 reads MNHEY; CDR2 reads SMNVEV (reference sequence). The CDR3 nucleotides read TGTGCCAGCAGTAAAACTAGCGGGGTTCGGAGGGAGCTGTTTTTT. Amino acid sequence: CASSKTSGVRRELFF.

The genes are TRBV7-8 and TRBJ2-5, with 14 bases fitting TRBD2. Germline CDR1 is SGHVS and CDR2 is FQNEAQ. The CDR3 extends over 16 amino acids. Germline trimming cut 5 bases from V and 4 bases from J; bases unmatched to any gene: 6. The CDR3 region is CASSLGTSGSLETQYF. The CDR3 nucleotides read TGTGCCAGCAGCCTGGGGACTAGCGGGAGTCTAGAGACCCAGTACTTC.

The chain uses TRBV6-1 and TRBJ2-6; 9 bases line up with TRBD1. The CDR3 consists of 18 residues. J gave up 0 bases and V 4 bases, and 7 bases lay outside the gene matches. Germline V gene lookup returns CDR1 MNHNS and CDR2 SASEGT. The CDR3 sequence is CASSVRDRAYSGANVLTF. The CDR3 nucleotides read TGTGCCAGCAGTGTCCGGGACAGGGCCTACTCTGGGGCCAACGTCCTGACTTTC.

The chain joins TRBV19 to TRBJ2-5; 9 positions agree with TRBD1. From germline, CDR1 is LNHDA and CDR2 SQIVND (reference sequence). The CDR3 extends over 15 amino acids. Trimming cost V 3 bases and J 0 bases; bases outside gene matches: 2. The CDR3 loop is CASSIDRGYQETQYF. The CDR3, as DNA: TGTGCCAGTAGTATCGACAGGGGGTACCAAGAGACCCAGTACTTC.

The rearrangement joins TRBV6-6 to TRBJ2-3, with 8 bases lining up with TRBD2. Germline V CDR1 and CDR2: MNHNY, SVGAGI (reference sequence). Trimming at V came to 4 bases and at J to 4 bases, leaving 4 bases not matched to a gene. The CDR3 length is 14 residues. The CDR3 DNA follows: TGTGCCAGCAGTTGGACTAGCCCCGCAGATACGCAGTATTTT. Protein product: CASSWTSPADTQYF.

The chain joins TRBV21-1 to TRBJ2-3; the table assigns TRBD2, which was not confirmed against the DNA. TRBV21-1 is a listed pseudogene. CDR3 size: 18 residues. The CDR3 loop is CASISNWRAGGYTDTQYF. In DNA form, the CDR3 reads TGTGCCAGCATCTCAAACTGGCGAGCGGGAGGATACACAGATACGCAGTATTTT.

The chain has TRBV5-6 and TRBJ2-7; 7 bases are shared with TRBD2. Unmatched junction bases numbered 12, after V lost 0 bases and J lost 3 bases. This CDR3 has 17 residues. Germline V gives CDR1 SGHDT, CDR2 YYEEEE. This CDR3 is CASSLAPSGRSYYEQYF. CDR3 coding DNA: TGTGCCAGCAGCTTGGCTCCTAGCGGACGAAGCTACTACGAGCAGTACTTC.

The chain is built from TRBV5-6 and TRBJ1-4; TRBD1 agrees at 9 bases. In germline, CDR1 is SGHDT, CDR2 YYEEEE. There are 15 residues in the CDR3. The ends lost 3 bases at V and 8 bases at J; junction bases unmatched: 8. This chain's CDR3 is CASSSGTGLREKLFF. In nucleotides, the CDR3 is TGTGCCAGCAGCTCCGGGACAGGGCTTAGAGAAAAACTGTTTTTT.

The chain employs TRBV4-3 and TRBJ2-5; a possible D gene is TRBD1 (6 bases). The CDR3 length is 16 residues. The germline V and J ends were trimmed by 0 bases and 0 bases, with 11 bases remaining between them. Per the germline V gene, CDR1 is LGHNA and CDR2 is YSLEER. The CDR3 spells CASSQDGWDNQETQYF. The CDR3 DNA reads TGCGCCAGCAGCCAAGATGGATGGGACAACCAAGAGACCCAGTACTTC.

The V call is TRBV27, the J call TRBJ2-1; D is ambiguous. CDR3 length equals 14 residues. The germline V and J ends were trimmed by 3 bases and 7 bases, with 13 bases remaining between them. Germline CDR1 is MNHEY and CDR2 is SMNVEV (reference sequence). The CDR3 loop is CASSFRTSENEQFF. CDR3 in DNA: TGTGCCAGCAGTTTCCGGACCTCGGAGAATGAGCAGTTCTTC.

As regards this clone: This same CDR3 is encoded by further DNA sequences in the sample. The chain is built from TRBV5-1 and TRBJ1-2; possibly TRBD1 for D (6 bases). The V and J ends lost 4 bases and 4 bases respectively, with 11 bases between them. The CDR3 has 13 residues. CDR1 and CDR2 (germline): SGHRS, YFSETQ. The CDR3 loop is CASSPDSSYGYTF. In DNA form, the CDR3 reads TGCGCCAGCAGCCCGGACAGCAGCTATGGCTACACCTTC. Filled out from reference TRBV5-1 and TRBJ1-2, the complete variable domain reads KAGVTQTPRYLIKTRGQQVTLSCSPISGHRSVSWYQQTPGQGLQFLFEYFSETQRNKGNFPGRFSGRQFSNSRSEMNVSTLELGDSALYLCASSPDSSYGYTFGSGTRLTVV.

The gene calls are TRBV11-3 and TRBJ2-5; D is unresolved. V gave up 3 bases and J gave up 4 bases, with 9 bases separating them. This CDR3 is 13 amino acids long. Germline loops: CDR1 SGHNT, CDR2 YENEEA. The CDR3 reads CASSFRVGETQYF. CDR3 sequence (DNA): TGTGCCAGCAGCTTCCGGGTGGGAGAGACCCAGTACTTC.

V and J are TRBV18 and TRBJ2-1; 9 bases are shared with TRBD2. V was pared by 1 base and J by 8 bases, with 12 bases of the junction left unmatched. Per the germline V gene, CDR1 is KGHSH and CDR2 is LQKENI. The CDR3 length is 17 residues. The CDR3 nucleotides are TGTGCCAGCTCACCACTGGCTAGCGGGATAGGTAAGGATGAGCAGTTCTTC. This encodes CASSPLASGIGKDEQFF. Variable domain in full (rest from reference TRBV18 and TRBJ2-1): NAGVMQNPRHLVRRRGQEARLRCSPMKGHSHVYWYRQLPEEGLKFMVYLQKENIIDESGMPKERFSAEFPKEGPSILRIQQVVRGDSAAYFCASSPLASGIGKDEQFFGPGTRLTVL.

J is TRBJ2-1 and V is TRBV19; 12 bases are shared with TRBD2. Per germline, CDR1 LNHDA and CDR2 SQIVND (reference sequence). Trimming removed 5 bases from V and 6 bases from J; junction bases left unmatched: 5. This CDR3 region has 15 residues. The CDR3 loop reads CASSVSSGGVNEQFF. CDR3 sequence (DNA): TGTGCCAGTAGTGTCTCTAGCGGGGGGGTCAATGAGCAGTTCTTC.

This chain joins TRBV28 and TRBJ1-1; D possibly corresponds to TRBD1 (5 bases). V was clipped by 10 bases and J by 5 bases, with 11 bases between them. CDR1 is MDHEN and CDR2 is SYDVKM in the germline V gene. This CDR3 is 11 amino acids long. CDR3 coding DNA: TGTGCCACCGGAGGGGTAACTGAAGCTTTCTTT. It specifies CATGGVTEAFF.

Written as DNA, the CDR3 is TGCGCCAGCAGCCAGACCTCCGGTGCCTACGAGCAGTACTTC. Amino acids: CASSQTSGAYEQYF. V gene TRBV4-1 combines with J gene TRBJ2-5; D remains ambiguous. The J call may be incorrect, as the DNA end agrees better with TRBJ2-7. CDR3 length: 14 residues. Germline-derived CDR1 and CDR2 are MGHRA and YSYEKL.

This clone was seen more than once but under ten times. This chain links TRBV19 with TRBJ1-6; D may be TRBD1 (6 bases). The CDR3 extends over 14 amino acids. V lost 8 bases and J lost 7, with 15 bases in between. Germline loops: CDR1 LNHDA, CDR2 SQIVND (reference sequence). CDR3 amino acids: CASSQGNINSPLHF. In DNA form, the CDR3 reads TGTGCCAGTTCACAGGGTAATATAAATTCACCCCTCCACTTT.

V usage is TRBV15 and J usage is TRBJ1-1, with D possibly being TRBD1 (6 bases). CDR1 is LNHNV and CDR2 is YYDKDF in the germline V gene (reference sequence). CDR3 length: 14 residues. Trimming stripped 0 bases from V and 4 bases from J, with 9 bases between. This CDR3 reads CATSRDEGVTEAFF. CDR3 in DNA: TGTGCCACCAGCAGAGATGAGGGGGTCACTGAAGCTTTCTTT.

The chain is built from TRBV18 and TRBJ1-2; TRBD1 might be the D (5 bases). V gave up 3 bases and J gave up 3 bases, with 11 bases separating them. The V gene's germline CDR1 is KGHSH and CDR2 LQKENI. CDR3 length: 14 amino acids. CDR3 nucleotides: TGTGCCAGCTCACCGTCGGGGCAAGACTATGGCTACACCTTC. Protein sequence: CASSPSGQDYGYTF.

The chain carries TRBV5-8 and TRBJ1-1, with D possibly being TRBD1 (5 bases). The length of the CDR3 is 14 residues. The germline V gene encodes CDR1 SGHTS and CDR2 YDEGEE. V gave up 0 bases and J gave up 5 bases, with 11 bases separating them. The CDR3 sequence is CASSLVRVGTEAFF. The CDR3 nucleotides are TGTGCCAGCAGCTTGGTCAGGGTTGGAACTGAAGCTTTCTTT.

The CDR3 DNA is TGTGCCAGCAGCTTAGATGAGGCGGGACGGACCCAGTACTTC. The encoded protein is CASSLDEAGRTQYF. J is TRBJ2-5 and V is TRBV7-9; tentatively, D is TRBD2 (6 bases). V lost 1 base, J lost 7 bases, and 13 bases lay in between. Germline CDR1 and CDR2: SEHNR and FQNEAQ (reference sequence). The CDR3 totals 14 residues.

The J gene is TRBJ2-5, the V gene TRBV28; 15 bases fit TRBD2. CDR1 is MDHEN and CDR2 is SYDVKM in the germline V gene. This CDR3 has 17 amino acids. The V gene end was trimmed by 5 bases and the J gene end by 9 bases; junction bases not matched to a gene: 13. The CDR3 here is CASSPPGLAGGVRAQYF. The CDR3 DNA reads TGTGCCAGCAGTCCCCCCGGACTAGCGGGGGGGGTCAGGGCCCAGTACTTC.

This chain links TRBV6-1 with TRBJ2-2; D perhaps matches TRBD1 (5 bases). The CDR3 has 14 residues. The V gene's germline CDR1 is MNHNS and CDR2 SASEGT. Trimming left V 1 base short and J 6 bases short, with 9 bases between. CDR3: CASSEVAGSGELFF. CDR3 in DNA: TGTGCCAGCAGTGAAGTCGCAGGGTCCGGGGAGCTGTTTTTT.